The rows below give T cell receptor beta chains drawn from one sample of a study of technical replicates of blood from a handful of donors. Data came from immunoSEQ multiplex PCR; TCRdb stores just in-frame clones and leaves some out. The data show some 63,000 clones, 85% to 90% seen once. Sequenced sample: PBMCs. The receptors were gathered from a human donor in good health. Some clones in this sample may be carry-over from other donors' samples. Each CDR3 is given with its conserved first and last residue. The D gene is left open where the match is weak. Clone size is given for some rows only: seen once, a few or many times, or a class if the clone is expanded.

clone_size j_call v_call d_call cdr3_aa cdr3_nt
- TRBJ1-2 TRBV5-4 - CASNSGGRYGYTF TGTGCCAGCAACTCTGGGGGCAGATATGGCTACACCTTC
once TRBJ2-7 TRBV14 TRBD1 CASSRVGTATYEQYF TGTGCCAGCAGCCGAGTTGGGACAGCTACCTACGAGCAGTACTTC
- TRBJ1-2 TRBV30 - CAWSQRGYTF TGTGCCTGGAGTCAGAGGGGCTACACCTTC
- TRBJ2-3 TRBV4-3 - CASSQDRAGSSTDTQYF TGCGCCAGCAGCCAAGATAGGGCAGGGTCTAGCACAGATACGCAGTATTTT
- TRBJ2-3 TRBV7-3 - CASSPTGMSTDTQYF TGTGCCAGCAGCCCCACAGGGATGAGCACAGATACGCAGTATTTT
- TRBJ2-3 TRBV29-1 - CSAARDSLNTQYF TGCAGCGCCGCGCGGGACAGTTTGAATACGCAGTATTTT
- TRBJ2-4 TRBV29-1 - CSVEDPRDVAKNIQYF TGCAGCGTTGAAGATCCCAGGGATGTGGCCAAAAACATTCAGTACTTC
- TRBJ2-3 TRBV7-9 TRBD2 CASSGPGTSGRGTDTQYF TGTGCCAGCAGCGGACCCGGGACTAGCGGGAGGGGAACAGATACGCAGTATTTT
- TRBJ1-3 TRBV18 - CASSSTPPLEGNTIYF TGTGCCAGCTCGTCGACTCCTCCTCTGGAAGGAAACACCATATATTTT
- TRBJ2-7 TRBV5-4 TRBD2 CASRPLGTSGNEQYF TGTGCCAGCAGACCTCTGGGGACTAGCGGGAACGAGCAGTACTTC
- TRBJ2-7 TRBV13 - CASSLAGRRYEQYF TGTGCCAGCAGCTTGGCGGGCAGAAGATACGAGCAGTACTTC
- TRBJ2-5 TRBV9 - CASSSGTFGTQYF TGTGCCAGCAGCTCAGGGACTTTTGGGACCCAGTACTTC
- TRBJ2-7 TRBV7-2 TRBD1 CASSLVQGAYEQYF TGTGCCAGCAGCTTAGTGCAGGGGGCCTACGAGCAGTACTTC
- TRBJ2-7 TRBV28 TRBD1 CASSPGGWGQYF TGTGCCAGCAGTCCAGGGGGCTGGGGGCAGTACTTC
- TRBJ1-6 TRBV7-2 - CASSLARAPLHF TGTGCCAGCAGCTTAGCCCGGGCACCCCTCCACTTT
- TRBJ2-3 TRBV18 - CASSTTSTDTQYF TGTGCCAGCTCAACGACTAGCACAGATACGCAGTATTTT
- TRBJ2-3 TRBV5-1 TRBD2 CASSHGGSTSGTDTQYF TGCGCCAGCAGCCATGGCGGATCAACTAGCGGCACAGATACGCAGTATTTT
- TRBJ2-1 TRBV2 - CASSEVTGYEQFF TGTGCCAGCAGTGAAGTTACGGGTTATGAGCAGTTCTTC
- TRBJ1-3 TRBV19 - CASSLQGLTLSGNTIYF TGTGCCAGTAGCTTACAGGGTCTCACTCTCTCTGGAAACACCATATATTTT
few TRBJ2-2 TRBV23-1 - CASRGLKLGDTGELFF TGCGCCAGCAGGGGACTCAAACTGGGGGACACCGGGGAGCTGTTTTTT
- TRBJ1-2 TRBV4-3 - CASSPGGQGYGYTF TGCGCCAGCAGCCCGGGCGGCCAGGGCTATGGCTACACCTTC
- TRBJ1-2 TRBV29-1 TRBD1 CSVEQGVGGGYTF TGCAGCGTTGAACAGGGGGTAGGAGGTGGCTACACCTTC
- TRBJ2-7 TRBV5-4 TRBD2 CASSSGLAAYEQYF TGTGCCAGCAGCTCTGGACTAGCGGCCTACGAGCAGTACTTC
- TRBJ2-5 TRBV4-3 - CASSPRVGRETQYF TGCGCCAGCAGCCCTAGGGTGGGGCGCGAGACCCAGTACTTC
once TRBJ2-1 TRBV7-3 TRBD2 CASSAGLGNNEQFF TGTGCCAGCAGCGCGGGACTAGGGAACAATGAGCAGTTCTTC
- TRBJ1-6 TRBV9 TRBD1 CASSGGQPSPLHF TGTGCCAGCAGCGGGGGACAGCCGTCACCCCTCCACTTT
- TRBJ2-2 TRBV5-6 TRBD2 CASSLPLGTSGTGELFF TGTGCCAGCAGTCTTCCTCTCGGGACTAGCGGAACCGGGGAGCTGTTTTTT
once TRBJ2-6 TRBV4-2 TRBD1 CASSPGQGALGANVLTF TGTGCCAGCAGCCCCGGACAGGGGGCTCTGGGGGCCAACGTCCTGACTTTC